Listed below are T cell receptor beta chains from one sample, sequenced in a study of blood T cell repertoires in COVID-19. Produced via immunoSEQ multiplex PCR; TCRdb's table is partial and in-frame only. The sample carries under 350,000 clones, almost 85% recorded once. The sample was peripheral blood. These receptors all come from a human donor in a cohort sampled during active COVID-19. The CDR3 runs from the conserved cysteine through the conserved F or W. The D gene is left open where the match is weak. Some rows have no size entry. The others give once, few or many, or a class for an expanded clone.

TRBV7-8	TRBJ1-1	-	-	CASSWEGGNTEAFF	TGTGCCAGCAGCTGGGAGGGAGGGAACACTGAAGCTTTCTTT
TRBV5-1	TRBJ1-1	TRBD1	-	CASSLTGYKNTEAFF	TGCGCCAGCAGCCTGACAGGGTATAAGAACACTGAAGCTTTCTTT
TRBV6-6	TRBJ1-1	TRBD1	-	CASSPTGGNTEAFF	TGTGCCAGCAGCCCAACAGGGGGCAACACTGAAGCTTTCTTT
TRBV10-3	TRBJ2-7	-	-	CALRTETYEQYF	TGTGCCCTACGGACAGAAACCTACGAGCAGTACTTC
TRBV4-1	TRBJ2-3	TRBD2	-	CASSQDRVGGDTQYF	TGCGCCAGCAGCCAAGATAGGGTGGGGGGGGATACGCAGTATTTT
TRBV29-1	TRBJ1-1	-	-	CSGERARDTEAFF	TGCAGCGGTGAAAGGGCCAGGGACACTGAAGCTTTCTTT
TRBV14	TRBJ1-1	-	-	CASSPPPGGKGEAFF	TGTGCCAGCAGCCCCCCGCCAGGTGGAAAAGGTGAAGCTTTCTTT
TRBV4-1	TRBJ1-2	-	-	CASSLYQSGEKLGGYTF	TGCGCCAGCAGCCTATACCAGTCAGGGGAGAAACTCGGTGGCTACACCTTC
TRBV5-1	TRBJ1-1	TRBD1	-	CASSLARQGNTEAFF	TGCGCCAGCAGCTTGGCGCGACAGGGAAACACTGAAGCTTTCTTT
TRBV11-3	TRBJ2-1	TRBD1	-	CASSFGQGTYNEQFF	TGTGCCAGCAGCTTCGGACAGGGAACCTACAATGAGCAGTTCTTC
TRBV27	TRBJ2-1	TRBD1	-	CASSLTGQGYNEQFF	TGTGCCAGCAGTTTGACGGGACAGGGATACAATGAGCAGTTCTTC
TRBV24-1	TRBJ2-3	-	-	CATSDIQGSTDTQYF	TGTGCCACCAGTGATATACAGGGAAGCACAGATACGCAGTATTTT
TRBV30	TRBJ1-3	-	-	CAWSTGNTIYF	TGTGCCTGGAGCACTGGAAACACCATATATTTT
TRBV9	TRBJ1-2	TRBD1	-	CASSVAGGGGGYTF	TGTGCCAGCAGCGTAGCTGGAGGGGGCGGTGGCTACACCTTC
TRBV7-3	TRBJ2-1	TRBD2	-	CASSPLAGSPYNEQFF	TGTGCCAGCAGCCCCCTAGCGGGGAGTCCCTACAATGAGCAGTTCTTC
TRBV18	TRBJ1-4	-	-	CASSPTQISPLATNEKLFF	TGTGCCAGCTCACCTACACAGATTTCGCCCTTGGCAACTAATGAAAAACTGTTTTTT
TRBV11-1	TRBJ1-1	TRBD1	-	CASSSGQGENTEAFF	TGTGCCAGCAGCTCGGGACAGGGTGAAAACACTGAAGCTTTCTTT
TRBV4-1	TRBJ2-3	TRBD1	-	CASSQRTGYADTQYF	TGCGCCAGCAGCCAAAGGACAGGGTATGCAGATACGCAGTATTTT
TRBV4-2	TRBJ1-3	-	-	CASTKTGQLVSGNTIYF	TGTGCCAGCACGAAAACTGGACAGCTCGTCTCTGGAAACACCATATATTTT
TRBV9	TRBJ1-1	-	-	CASGQRVYDTEAFF	TGTGCCAGCGGCCAGAGGGTTTATGACACTGAAGCTTTCTTT
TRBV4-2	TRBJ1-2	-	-	CASSQGSEGANYGYTF	TGTGCCAGCAGCCAAGGGAGTGAGGGAGCTAACTATGGCTACACCTTC
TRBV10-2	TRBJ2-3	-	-	CASSDYPRDLGTDTQYF	TGCGCCAGCAGTGACTACCCTAGGGACTTGGGCACAGATACGCAGTATTTT
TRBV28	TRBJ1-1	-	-	CASSLEHEAFF	TGTGCCAGCAGTCTAGAACATGAAGCTTTCTTT
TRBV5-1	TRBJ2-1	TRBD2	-	CASSSQKGTSGAYNEQFF	TGCGCCAGCAGCTCGCAAAAAGGGACTAGCGGGGCTTACAATGAGCAGTTCTTC
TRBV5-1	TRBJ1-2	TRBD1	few	CASSFAPGQENNYGYTF	TGCGCCAGCAGCTTCGCTCCGGGACAGGAGAACAACTATGGCTACACCTTC
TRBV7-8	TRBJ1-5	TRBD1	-	CASSLVTGIYQPQHF	TGTGCCAGCAGCTTAGTGACAGGGATTTATCAGCCCCAGCATTTT
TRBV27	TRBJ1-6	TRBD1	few	CASSVGQGYNSPLHF	TGTGCCAGCAGTGTAGGACAGGGCTATAATTCACCCCTCCACTTT
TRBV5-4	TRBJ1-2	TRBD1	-	CASGTTGGGIYGYTF	TGTGCCAGCGGCACAACAGGGGGCGGAATCTATGGCTACACCTTC
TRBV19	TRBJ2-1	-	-	CASSMFQGSYNEQFF	TGTGCCAGTAGTATGTTCCAGGGTTCCTACAATGAGCAGTTCTTC
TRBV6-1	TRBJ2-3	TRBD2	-	CASSELAGGRTDTQYF	TGTGCCAGCAGTGAGCTAGCGGGGGGCCGCACAGATACGCAGTATTTT
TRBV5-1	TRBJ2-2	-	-	CASSPGQTGELFF	TGCGCCAGCAGCCCAGGACAGACCGGGGAGCTGTTTTTT
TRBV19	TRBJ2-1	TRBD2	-	CASSIGLAGGYEQFF	TGTGCCAGTAGTATCGGGCTAGCGGGGGGCTATGAGCAGTTCTTC
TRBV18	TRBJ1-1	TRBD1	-	CASSHSQGMDTEAFF	TGTGCCAGCTCCCATTCACAGGGGATGGACACTGAAGCTTTCTTT